This T cell receptor (beta chain) was identified in a study of cytomegalovirus exposure and HLA in healthy donors. Study background: About 179 million T cells yielded over 90 million unique TCR beta sequences in earlier analysis. The Caucasian-associated ancestry cluster contained around four fifths of the approximately 400 genotyped donors.

In regard to this clone: As yet, its antigen is unknown.

Broader study findings: In presence/absence analyses, roughly uniform sequencing depth across donors was assumed.

60 Vbeta and 13 Jbeta primers were used in PCR. Some clones are missing from TCRdb's copy, which holds only in-frame ones; the method was immunoSEQ multiplex PCR. The sample includes over 80,000 clones, roughly 80% of them seen just once. The sequence came from a middle-aged man in good health and CMV-seronegative. The material sequenced was PBMCs.

CDR3 coding DNA: TGCGCCAGCAGCTTTGCGGGGGCCCTGAACACCGGGGAGCTGTTTTTT. It yields the protein CASSFAGALNTGELFF. This chain links TRBV5-1 with TRBJ2-2, with a weak D call TRBD2 (7 bases). The germline V gene encodes CDR1 SGHRS and CDR2 YFSETQ. The CDR3 runs 16 residues. V was trimmed by 2 bases and J by 1 base, leaving 12 bases between them. Together with reference TRBV5-1 and TRBJ2-2, the CDR3 gives the full variable domain: KAGVTQTPRYLIKTRGQQVTLSCSPISGHRSVSWYQQTPGQGLQFLFEYFSETQRNKGNFPGRFSGRQFSNSRSEMNVSTLELGDSALYLCASSFAGALNTGELFFGEGSRLTVL.